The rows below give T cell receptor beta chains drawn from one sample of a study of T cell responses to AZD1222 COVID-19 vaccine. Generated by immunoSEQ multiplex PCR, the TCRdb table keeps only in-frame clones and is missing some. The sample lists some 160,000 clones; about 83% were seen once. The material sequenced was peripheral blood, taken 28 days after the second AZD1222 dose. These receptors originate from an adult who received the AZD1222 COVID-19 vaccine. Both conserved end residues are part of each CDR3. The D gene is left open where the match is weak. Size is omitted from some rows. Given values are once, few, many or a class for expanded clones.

TGTGCCAGCAGTGAACAGAACAATTCACCCCTCCACTTT | CASSEQNNSPLHF | - | TRBV2 | - | TRBJ1-6
TGTGCCAGCAGACCGAGTGAGGGAAGAGGGGGCTACACCTTC | CASRPSEGRGGYTF | - | TRBV7-2 | - | TRBJ1-2
TGTGCCAGCGCCAAGGTCCGGACTGAAGCTTTCTTT | CASAKVRTEAFF | - | TRBV25-1 | - | TRBJ1-1
TGTGCCAGCAGCCCAGTCCCGGGGGGGCCCGGCGGGGAGCTGTTTTTT | CASSPVPGGPGGELFF | - | TRBV7-9 | TRBD2 | TRBJ2-2
TGCGCCAGCAGCCCCGAGGGACAGGGAACGGGGGAGACCCAGTACTTC | CASSPEGQGTGETQYF | - | TRBV4-1 | TRBD1 | TRBJ2-5
TGCGCCAGCAGCTTGGCCCTGGCAGTGAGCTCCTACGAGCAGTACTTC | CASSLALAVSSYEQYF | - | TRBV5-1 | - | TRBJ2-7
TGTGCCAGCCTAGGGACTCACTCGCACGAGCAGTACTTC | CASLGTHSHEQYF | - | TRBV27 | - | TRBJ2-7
TGTGCCAGCAGCGGTAGCGACACTAGCACAGATACGCAGTATTTT | CASSGSDTSTDTQYF | - | TRBV11-3 | - | TRBJ2-3
TGCGCCAGCAGCTTGGTTCGGGGTGATGACTATGGCTACACCTTC | CASSLVRGDDYGYTF | once | TRBV5-1 | - | TRBJ1-2
TGTGCCAGCATCGACAGCACTAATGAAAAACTGTTTTTT | CASIDSTNEKLFF | - | TRBV6-5 | - | TRBJ1-4
TGTGCCAGCAGCCAACCTGGGGAATCGAACACTGAAGCTTTCTTT | CASSQPGESNTEAFF | once | TRBV4-2 | - | TRBJ1-1
TGTGCCACCAGCAGAGATAAGTGGGGACAGGAGAGGACCGGGGAGCTGTTTTTT | CATSRDKWGQERTGELFF | - | TRBV15 | TRBD1 | TRBJ2-2
TGTGCCAGTAGGATAGGGGTGCGTGGCTACACCTTC | CASRIGVRGYTF | - | TRBV19 | - | TRBJ1-2
TGTGCCAGCAGACAGGGGGGTCGCTATGGCTACACCTTC | CASRQGGRYGYTF | once | TRBV5-4 | TRBD1 | TRBJ1-2
TGTGCCAGCAGCCCCCCGGGACAGGGGGTCTCAAATGAGCAGTTCTTC | CASSPPGQGVSNEQFF | - | TRBV5-6 | TRBD1 | TRBJ2-1
TGTGCCAGCAGGGCAGGGGGCTCCTACAATGAGCAGTTCTTC | CASRAGGSYNEQFF | once | TRBV2 | TRBD1 | TRBJ2-1
TGTGCCAGCAGCCAAGATCGTAATTATGGCTACACCTTC | CASSQDRNYGYTF | - | TRBV4-2 | - | TRBJ1-2
TGTGCCAGTAGTGTCAGAATTTATTCACCCCTCCACTTT | CASSVRIYSPLHF | - | TRBV19 | - | TRBJ1-6
TGTGCCAGCAGCTTGAGGGCGGGTAGCAATCAGCCCCAGCATTTT | CASSLRAGSNQPQHF | - | TRBV5-5 | - | TRBJ1-5
TGTGCCAGCAGCTTGTCGAGGAGACTAGACACTGAAGCTTTCTTT | CASSLSRRLDTEAFF | once | TRBV7-8 | - | TRBJ1-1
TGTGCCAGCAGCTTAAAGGGGGACACGCAACTTTATGGCTACACCTTC | CASSLKGDTQLYGYTF | - | TRBV7-8 | - | TRBJ1-2
TGTGCCTCAGGGATTGCTTCAACTAATGAAAAACTGTTTTTT | CASGIASTNEKLFF | - | TRBV9 | - | TRBJ1-4
TGCGCCAGCAGCCCCCGGGACAGGGTTATCAATGAGCAGTTCTTC | CASSPRDRVINEQFF | - | TRBV4-1 | TRBD1 | TRBJ2-1
TGTGCCATCCACGACCGGGGGGATCGGGATACGCAGTATTTT | CAIHDRGDRDTQYF | - | TRBV10-3 | TRBD2 | TRBJ2-3
TGTGCCAGCAGCTTCCGGGGTCAAGAGACCCAGTACTTC | CASSFRGQETQYF | - | TRBV5-6 | - | TRBJ2-5
TGTGCCAGCAGCATCAGCACAGATACGCAGTATTTT | CASSISTDTQYF | - | TRBV7-6 | - | TRBJ2-3
TGTGCCAGCAGGGTACAGACAACTAATGAAAAACTGTTTTTT | CASRVQTTNEKLFF | once | TRBV2 | - | TRBJ1-4
TGTGCCAGTAGGGGACTGGGTGGCTACACCTTC | CASRGLGGYTF | few | TRBV19 | - | TRBJ1-2
TGTGCCAGCAGACCCTTAGGGCGGGGATCAAGTCCCCAGCATTTT | CASRPLGRGSSPQHF | - | TRBV6-5 | - | TRBJ1-5
TGTGCCAGCAGCTTAGGGCTCAACTACGAGCAGTACTTC | CASSLGLNYEQYF | few | TRBV7-8 | - | TRBJ2-7
TGCGCCAGCAGCACCTACGGGGTGACTTCGGAAGCTTTCTTT | CASSTYGVTSEAFF | - | TRBV5-1 | - | TRBJ1-1
TGTGCCAGCAGCGTGGCCGGGACCCTGCTTTATAATTCACCCCTCCACTTT | CASSVAGTLLYNSPLHF | - | TRBV9 | - | TRBJ1-6
TGTGCCAGCAGCGCTTGGGGGAAAGGCTACGAGCAGTACTTC | CASSAWGKGYEQYF | - | TRBV6-2/TRBV6-3 | - | TRBJ2-7
TGTGCCAGCAGTGACAGTTTCGTCCGGGGGAACACTGAAGCTTTCTTT | CASSDSFVRGNTEAFF | - | TRBV6-1 | - | TRBJ1-1
TGTGCCAGCAGCTTACTTTCCGGGTCTGAAGCTTTCTTT | CASSLLSGSEAFF | - | TRBV7-8 | - | TRBJ1-1
TGTGCCAGCAGCTCCGAGTTTCTAGACACTGAAGCTTTCTTT | CASSSEFLDTEAFF | few | TRBV6-5 | - | TRBJ1-1
TGTGCCATCAGTGAGCGGACAGGGGGCTTAACTGAAGCTTTCTTT | CAISERTGGLTEAFF | few | TRBV10-3 | TRBD1 | TRBJ1-1
TGTGCCAGCAGCCAATATACAGGAGTTACCTACAATGAGCAGTTCTTC | CASSQYTGVTYNEQFF | few | TRBV14 | - | TRBJ2-1
TGCGCCAGCAGCGGGGGGGATTTAATAGATACGCAGTATTTT | CASSGGDLIDTQYF | - | TRBV5-1 | TRBD2 | TRBJ2-3
TGTGCCGGACAAGGGGGTAGTGGCTACGAGCAGTACTTC | CAGQGGSGYEQYF | - | TRBV6-6 | - | TRBJ2-7
TGTGCCAGCAGTTACTTGGAGGGGGCTGGCACAGATACGCAGTATTTT | CASSYLEGAGTDTQYF | few | TRBV6-2/TRBV6-3 | - | TRBJ2-3